This T cell receptor (beta chain) was sequenced in a study of blood T cell repertoires in COVID-19. Study-wide context: Some COVID-19 samples were acute and others convalescent; all came from the United States, Italy and Spain. Nucleic acid was either cDNA or gDNA, and it came from T cells, B-cell-depleted T cells, or PBMCs.

Methods used by the authors: Amplification with reference gene primers provided the estimates of nucleated cell counts. Using immunoSEQ multiplex PCR, the repertoire was profiled, and TCRdb retains in-frame clones only, with some absent. V, J and clone size were drawn from that table, and D and trimming were deduced from the DNA. Here the sample spans about 300,000 clones, approximately 90% being singletons. The TCR originated in a man aged 35-49 years with acute or convalescent COVID-19. The source material was peripheral blood.

The chain's CDR3 is CASSLAGLSFIYGYTF. For the CDR3, the DNA is TGTGCCAGCAGCTTAGCAGGACTGAGTTTTATCTATGGCTACACCTTC. The chain is built from TRBV7-9 and TRBJ1-2; D unresolved. The V end was cut by 0 bases, the J end by 4 bases, with 15 bases between. CDR3 length: 16 amino acids. Germline CDR1 reads SEHNR; CDR2 reads FQNEAQ (reference sequence).